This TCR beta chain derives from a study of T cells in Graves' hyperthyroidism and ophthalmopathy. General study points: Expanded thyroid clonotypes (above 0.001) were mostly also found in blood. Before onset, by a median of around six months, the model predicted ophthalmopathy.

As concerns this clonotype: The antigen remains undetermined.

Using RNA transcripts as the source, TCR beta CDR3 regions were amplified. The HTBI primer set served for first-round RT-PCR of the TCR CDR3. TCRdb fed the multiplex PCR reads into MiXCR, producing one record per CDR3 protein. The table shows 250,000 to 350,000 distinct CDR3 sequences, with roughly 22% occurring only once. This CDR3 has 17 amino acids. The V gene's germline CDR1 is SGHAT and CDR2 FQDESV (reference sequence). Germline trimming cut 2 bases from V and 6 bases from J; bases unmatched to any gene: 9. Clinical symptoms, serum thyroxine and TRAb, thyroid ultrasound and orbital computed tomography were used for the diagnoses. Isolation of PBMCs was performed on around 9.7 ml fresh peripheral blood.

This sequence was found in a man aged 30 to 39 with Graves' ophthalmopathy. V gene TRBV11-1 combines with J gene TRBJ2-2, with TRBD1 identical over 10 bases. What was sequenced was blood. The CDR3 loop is CASSLYRDRGRPGELFF. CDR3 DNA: TGTGCCAGCAGCTTATATCGAGACAGGGGGCGACCCGGGGAGCTGTTTTTT. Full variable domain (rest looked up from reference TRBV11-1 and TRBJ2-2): EAEVAQSPRYKITEKSQAVAFWCDPISGHATLYWYRQILGQGPELLVQFQDESVVDDSQLPKDRFSAERLKGVDSTLKIQPAELGDSAMYLCASSLYRDRGRPGELFFGEGSRLTVL.